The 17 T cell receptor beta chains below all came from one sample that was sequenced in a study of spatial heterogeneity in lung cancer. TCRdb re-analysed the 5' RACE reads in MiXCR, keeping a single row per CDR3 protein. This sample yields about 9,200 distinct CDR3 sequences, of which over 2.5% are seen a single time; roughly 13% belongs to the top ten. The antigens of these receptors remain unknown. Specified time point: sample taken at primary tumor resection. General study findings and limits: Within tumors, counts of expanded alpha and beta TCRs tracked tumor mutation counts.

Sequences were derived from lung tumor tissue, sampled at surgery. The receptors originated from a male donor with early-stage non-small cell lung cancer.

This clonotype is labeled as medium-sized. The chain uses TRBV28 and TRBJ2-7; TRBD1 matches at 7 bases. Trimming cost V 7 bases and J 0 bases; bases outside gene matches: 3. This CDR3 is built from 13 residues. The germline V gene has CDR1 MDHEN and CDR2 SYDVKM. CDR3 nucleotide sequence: TGTGCCAGCATCGACAGGGCCTCCTACGAGCAGTACTTC. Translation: CASIDRASYEQYF.

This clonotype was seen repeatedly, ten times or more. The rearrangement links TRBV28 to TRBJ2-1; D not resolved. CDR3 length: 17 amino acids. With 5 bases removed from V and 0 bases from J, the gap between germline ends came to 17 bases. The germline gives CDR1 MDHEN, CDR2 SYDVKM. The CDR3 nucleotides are TGTGCCAGCAGTCTCCGCCTGCCAGGCAGCTCCTACAATGAGCAGTTCTTC. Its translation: CASSLRLPGSSYNEQFF.

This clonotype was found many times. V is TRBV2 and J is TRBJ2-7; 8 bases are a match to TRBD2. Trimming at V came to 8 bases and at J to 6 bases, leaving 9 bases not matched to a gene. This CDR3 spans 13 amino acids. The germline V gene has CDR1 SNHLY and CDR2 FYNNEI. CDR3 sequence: CASAGGPFSEQYF. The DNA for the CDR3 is TGTGCCAGCGCGGGGGGCCCCTTCAGCGAGCAGTACTTC.

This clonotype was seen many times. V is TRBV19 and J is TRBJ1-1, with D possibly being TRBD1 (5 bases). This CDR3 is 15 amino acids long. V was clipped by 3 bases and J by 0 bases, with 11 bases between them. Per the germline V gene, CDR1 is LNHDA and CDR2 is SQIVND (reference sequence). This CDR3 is CASSITGAMNTEAFF. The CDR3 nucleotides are TGTGCCAGTAGTATTACTGGGGCCATGAACACTGAAGCTTTCTTT. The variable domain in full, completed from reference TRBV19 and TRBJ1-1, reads DGGITQSPKYLFRKEGQNVTLSCEQNLNHDAMYWYRQDPGQGLRLIYYSQIVNDFQKGDIAEGYSVSREKKESFPLTVTSAQKNPTAFYLCASSITGAMNTEAFFGQGTRLTVV.

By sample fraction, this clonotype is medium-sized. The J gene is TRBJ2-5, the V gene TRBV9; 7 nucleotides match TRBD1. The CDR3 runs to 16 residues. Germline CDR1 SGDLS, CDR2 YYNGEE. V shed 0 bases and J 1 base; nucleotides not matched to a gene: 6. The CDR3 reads CASSVEGGQLQETQYF. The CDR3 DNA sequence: TGTGCCAGCAGCGTAGAAGGGGGACAGCTCCAAGAGACCCAGTACTTC.

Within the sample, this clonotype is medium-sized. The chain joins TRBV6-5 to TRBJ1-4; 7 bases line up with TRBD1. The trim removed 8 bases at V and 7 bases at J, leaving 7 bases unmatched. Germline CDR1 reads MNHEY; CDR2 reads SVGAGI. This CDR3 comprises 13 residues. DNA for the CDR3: TGTGCCAGCCGACAGGGATTGAGTGAAAAACTGTTTTTT. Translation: CASRQGLSEKLFF.

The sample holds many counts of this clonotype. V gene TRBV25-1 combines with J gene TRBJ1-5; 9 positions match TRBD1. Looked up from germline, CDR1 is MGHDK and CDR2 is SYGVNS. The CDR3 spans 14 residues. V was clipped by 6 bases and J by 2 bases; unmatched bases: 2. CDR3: CASRGQGGNQPQHF. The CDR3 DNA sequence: TGTGCCAGCAGGGGACAGGGCGGCAATCAGCCCCAGCATTTT.

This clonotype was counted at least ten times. The CDR3 reads CASSRTGRNNSPLHF. The CDR3 DNA sequence: TGTGCCAGCAGCCGGACAGGTCGTAATAATTCACCCCTCCACTTT. V is TRBV6-5 and J is TRBJ1-6; 7 positions agree with TRBD1. The CDR3 sequence is 15 residues long. The trim removed 6 bases at V and 5 bases at J, leaving 7 bases unmatched. Looked up from germline, CDR1 is MNHEY and CDR2 is SVGAGI.

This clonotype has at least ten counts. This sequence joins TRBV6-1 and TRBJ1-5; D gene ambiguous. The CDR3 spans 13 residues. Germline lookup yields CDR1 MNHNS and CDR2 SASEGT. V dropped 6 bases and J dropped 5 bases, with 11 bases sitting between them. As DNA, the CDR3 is TGTGCCAGCAGGGTTAGGGTCGATCAGCCCCAGCATTTT. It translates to CASRVRVDQPQHF.

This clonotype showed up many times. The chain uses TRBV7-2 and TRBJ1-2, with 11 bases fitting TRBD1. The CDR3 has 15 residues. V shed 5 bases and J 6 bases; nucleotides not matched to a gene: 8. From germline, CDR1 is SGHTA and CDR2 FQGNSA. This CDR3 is CASSPRTGGANGYTF. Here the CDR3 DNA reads TGTGCCAGCAGCCCCCGGACAGGGGGCGCGAATGGCTACACCTTC.

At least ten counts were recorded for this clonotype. CDR3 protein: CSARARGAPAYEQYF. For the CDR3, the DNA is TGCAGTGCTAGAGCACGGGGGGCCCCGGCCTACGAGCAGTACTTC. The gene calls are TRBV20-1 and TRBJ2-7, with D maybe TRBD2 (7 bases). CDR3 length equals 15 residues. With 1 base removed from V and 2 bases from J, the gap between germline ends came to 15 bases. CDR1 and CDR2 (germline): DFQATT, SNEGSKA (reference sequence).

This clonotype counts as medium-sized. In nucleotides, the CDR3 is TGTGCCAGCAGTGGGGACAGGGTGGTATTGTATGGCTACACCTTC. Protein sequence: CASSGDRVVLYGYTF. The rearrangement links TRBV28 to TRBJ1-2; TRBD1 matches at 9 bases. Germline V gene data show CDR1 as MDHEN and CDR2 as SYDVKM. This CDR3 has 15 residues. Losses at the gene ends were 5 bases for V and 5 bases for J; bases not matched to a gene: 9.

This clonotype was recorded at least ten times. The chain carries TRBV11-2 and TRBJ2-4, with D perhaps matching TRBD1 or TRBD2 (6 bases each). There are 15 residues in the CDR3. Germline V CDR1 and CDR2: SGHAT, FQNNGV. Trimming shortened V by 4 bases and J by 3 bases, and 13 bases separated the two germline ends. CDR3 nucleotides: TGTGCCAGCAGCTCGGGGGCGCAGGACAAAAACATTCAGTACTTC. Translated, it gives CASSSGAQDKNIQYF.

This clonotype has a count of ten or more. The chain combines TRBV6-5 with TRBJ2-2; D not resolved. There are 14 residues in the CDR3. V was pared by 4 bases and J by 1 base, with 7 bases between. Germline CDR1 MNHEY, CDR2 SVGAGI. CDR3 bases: TGTGCCAGCAGTTGGCAGGTGAACACCGGGGAGCTGTTTTTT. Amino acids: CASSWQVNTGELFF.

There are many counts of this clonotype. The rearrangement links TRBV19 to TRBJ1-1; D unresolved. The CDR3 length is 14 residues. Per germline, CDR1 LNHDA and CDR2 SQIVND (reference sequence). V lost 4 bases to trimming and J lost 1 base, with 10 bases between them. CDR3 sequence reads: CASSTQVTNTEAFF. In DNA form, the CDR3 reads TGTGCCAGTAGTACCCAGGTGACGAACACTGAAGCTTTCTTT.

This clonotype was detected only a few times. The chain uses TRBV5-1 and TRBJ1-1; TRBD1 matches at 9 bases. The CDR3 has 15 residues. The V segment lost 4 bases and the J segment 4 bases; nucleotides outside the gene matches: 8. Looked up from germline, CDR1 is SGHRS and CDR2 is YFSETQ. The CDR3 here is CASSIQGTGSTEAFF. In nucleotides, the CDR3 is TGCGCCAGCAGCATACAAGGGACAGGGAGCACTGAAGCTTTCTTT.

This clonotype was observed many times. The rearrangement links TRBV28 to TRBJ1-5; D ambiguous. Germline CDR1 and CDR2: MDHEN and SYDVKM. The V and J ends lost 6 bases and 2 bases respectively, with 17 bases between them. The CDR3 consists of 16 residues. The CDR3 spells CASRVGRIGGNQPQHF. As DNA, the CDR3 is TGTGCCAGCAGGGTAGGGCGGATAGGTGGCAATCAGCCCCAGCATTTT.